These T cell receptor beta chains were read from a single sample in a study of T cells after yellow fever vaccination. TCRdb re-called the 5' RACE reads through MiXCR, storing one row per CDR3 protein. Among tens of thousands of distinct CDR3 sequences listed, around 7.8% were seen once. The input for sequencing was CD8+ T cells sorted from PBMCs, taken about 10 days after the first yellow fever vaccination. These TCRs come from a man in his late teens or twenties who received the YFV17D yellow fever vaccine. The CDR3 runs from the conserved cysteine through the conserved F or W. A D gene is named only where the DNA matches it firmly. Where a row states a size, it is once, few, many or the class of an expanded clone; other rows omit it.

NA many TRBJ1-4 TRBV2 CARQASTNEKLFF TGTGCCAGACAGGCTTCAACTAATGAAAAACTGTTTTTT
NA few TRBJ2-5 TRBV11-1 CASSLVRSMVYF TGTGCCAGCAGCTTAGTGCGCAGTATGGTGTACTTC
NA many TRBJ1-1 TRBV7-2 CASSLFAEAFF TGTGCCAGCAGCTTATTTGCTGAAGCTTTCTTT
NA many TRBJ2-3 TRBV27 CASSLELSGTDTQYF TGTGCCAGCAGTTTGGAACTTAGCGGAACAGATACGCAGTATTTT
NA many TRBJ2-1 TRBV4-3 CASSPTSSRDRQQFF TGCGCCAGCAGCCCTACTAGCTCCCGGGACAGACAGCAGTTCTTC
TRBD2 many TRBJ2-3 TRBV6-4 CASSALAAPTDTQYF TGTGCCAGCAGTGCCCTAGCGGCACCGACAGATACGCAGTATTTT
NA many TRBJ2-2 TRBV11-2 CASSLVPGTANTGELFF TGTGCCAGCAGCTTAGTTCCCGGGACGGCGAACACCGGGGAGCTGTTTTTT
TRBD2 few TRBJ2-2 TRBV6-5 CASSSETSGGANTGELFF TGTGCCAGCAGTTCAGAGACTAGCGGGGGGGCCAACACCGGGGAGCTGTTTTTT
TRBD1 few TRBJ1-1 TRBV5-4 CASSWGQLNTEAFF TGTGCCAGCAGCTGGGGACAGCTAAACACTGAAGCTTTCTTT
NA many TRBJ2-1 TRBV4-3 CASSRPSGFSSYNEQFF TGCGCCAGCAGCCGTCCCTCGGGGTTTTCCTCCTACAATGAGCAGTTCTTC
TRBD1 few TRBJ2-3 TRBV4-1 CASSQDRTGQSTDTQYF TGCGCCAGCAGCCAAGATCGGACAGGACAAAGCACAGATACGCAGTATTTT
NA few TRBJ2-3 TRBV4-1 CASSQVDESRFFTDTQYF TGCGCCAGCAGCCAAGTTGACGAGAGCCGTTTCTTCACAGATACGCAGTATTTT
TRBD1 many TRBJ2-2 TRBV6-4 CASSDSTGGGELFF TGTGCCAGCAGTGACTCGACAGGGGGCGGGGAGCTGTTTTTT
NA many TRBJ2-3 TRBV5-1 CASSLDPPAELRDTQYF TGCGCCAGCAGCTTGGACCCGCCAGCGGAACTCCGGGATACGCAGTATTTT
NA few TRBJ1-1 TRBV6-5 CASSYGGATEAFF TGTGCCAGCAGTTACGGGGGGGCCACTGAAGCTTTCTTT
TRBD2 many TRBJ2-3 TRBV20-1 CSLAGPNTDTQYF TGCTCCTTAGCGGGGCCCAACACAGATACGCAGTATTTT
NA NA TRBJ2-2 TRBV29-1 CSIQGRGRAGELFF TGCAGCATCCAAGGGAGGGGGCGAGCCGGGGAGCTGTTTTTT
TRBD2 NA TRBJ2-1 TRBV25-1 CASTRLAGGKNEQFF TGTGCCAGCACCAGACTAGCGGGGGGGAAAAATGAGCAGTTCTTC
NA NA TRBJ1-5 TRBV3-1 CASRETINSNQPQHF TGTGCCAGCAGAGAGACCATTAATAGCAATCAGCCCCAGCATTTT
TRBD1 many TRBJ1-1 TRBV27 CASSNRQGRGTEAFF TGTGCCAGCAGTAACCGACAGGGGAGAGGCACTGAAGCTTTCTTT
NA many TRBJ2-3 TRBV20-1 CSARDRRGLTDTQYF TGCAGTGCTAGAGATCGGCGGGGGCTCACAGATACGCAGTATTTT
NA many TRBJ2-7 TRBV11-2 CASGPYEQYF TGTGCCAGCGGACCCTACGAGCAGTACTTC
NA many TRBJ2-7 TRBV7-2 CASSLSGYEGEQYF TGTGCCAGCAGCTTATCCGGTTACGAGGGCGAGCAGTACTTC
NA many TRBJ2-4 TRBV2 CASSYRVLAKNIQYF TGTGCCAGCAGTTACCGGGTCTTAGCCAAAAACATTCAGTACTTC
NA few TRBJ1-3 TRBV4-1 CASSRGGPGNTIYF TGCGCCAGCAGCCGAGGCGGCCCTGGAAACACCATATATTTT
NA many TRBJ2-7 TRBV5-5 CASSYQGGYEQYF TGTGCCAGCAGTTACCAGGGGGGATACGAGCAGTACTTC